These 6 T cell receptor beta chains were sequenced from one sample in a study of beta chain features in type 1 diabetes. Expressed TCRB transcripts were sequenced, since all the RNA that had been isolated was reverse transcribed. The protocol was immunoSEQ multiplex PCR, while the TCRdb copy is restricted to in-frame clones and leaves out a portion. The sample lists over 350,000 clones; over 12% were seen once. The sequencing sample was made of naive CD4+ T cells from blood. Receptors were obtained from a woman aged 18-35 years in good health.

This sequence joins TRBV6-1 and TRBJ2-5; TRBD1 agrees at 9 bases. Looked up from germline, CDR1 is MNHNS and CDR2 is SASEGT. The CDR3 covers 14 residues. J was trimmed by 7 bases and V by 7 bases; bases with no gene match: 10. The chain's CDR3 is CASIAGQGEATQYF. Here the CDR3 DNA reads TGTGCCAGCATTGCGGGACAGGGAGAGGCGACCCAGTACTTC.

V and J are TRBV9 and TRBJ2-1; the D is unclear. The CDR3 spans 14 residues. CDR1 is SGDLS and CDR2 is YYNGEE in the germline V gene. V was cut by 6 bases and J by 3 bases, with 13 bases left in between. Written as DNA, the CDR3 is TGTGCCAGCACCAAGTCGGAGCGCTACAATGAGCAGTTCTTC. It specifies CASTKSERYNEQFF. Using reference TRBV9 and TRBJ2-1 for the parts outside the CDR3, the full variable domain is DSGVTQTPKHLITATGQRVTLRCSPRSGDLSVYWYQQSLDQGLQFLIQYYNGEERAKGNILERFSAQQFPDLHSELNLSSLELGDSALYFCASTKSERYNEQFFGPGTRLTVL.

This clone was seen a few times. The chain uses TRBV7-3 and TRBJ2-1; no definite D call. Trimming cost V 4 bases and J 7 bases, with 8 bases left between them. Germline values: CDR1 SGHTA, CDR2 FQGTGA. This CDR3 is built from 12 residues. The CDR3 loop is CASSSQDNEQFF. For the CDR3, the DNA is TGTGCCAGCAGCTCGCAGGATAATGAGCAGTTCTTC. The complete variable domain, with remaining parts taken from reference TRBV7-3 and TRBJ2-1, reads GAGVSQTPSNKVTEKGKYVELRCDPISGHTALYWYRQSLGQGPEFLIYFQGTGAADDSGLPNDRFFAVRPEGSVSTLKIQRTERGDSAVYLCASSSQDNEQFFGPGTRLTVL.

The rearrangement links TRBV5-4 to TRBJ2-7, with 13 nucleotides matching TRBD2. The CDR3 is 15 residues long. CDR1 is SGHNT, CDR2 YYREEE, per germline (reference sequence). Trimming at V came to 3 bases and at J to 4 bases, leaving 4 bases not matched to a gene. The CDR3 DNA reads TGTGCCAGCAGCTCGGGGACTAGCGGGGTTTACGAGCAGTACTTC. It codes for CASSSGTSGVYEQYF.

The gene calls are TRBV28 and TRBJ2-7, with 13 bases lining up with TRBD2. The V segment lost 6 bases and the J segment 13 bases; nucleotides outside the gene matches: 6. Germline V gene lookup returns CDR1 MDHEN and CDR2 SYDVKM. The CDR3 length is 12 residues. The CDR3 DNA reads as TGTGCCAGCAGGCGGACTAGCGGGAGCTCTTACTTC. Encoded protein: CASRRTSGSSYF.

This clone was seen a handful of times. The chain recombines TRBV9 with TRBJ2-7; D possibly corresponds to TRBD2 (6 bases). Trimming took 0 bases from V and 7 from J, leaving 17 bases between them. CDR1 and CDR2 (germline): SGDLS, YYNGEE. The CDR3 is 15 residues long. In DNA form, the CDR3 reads TGTGCCAGCAGCGTAGAACCGGGAGCCGCGTTGGAGCAGTACTTC. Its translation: CASSVEPGAALEQYF.